This passage covers 28 T cell receptor beta chains from one sample sequenced in a study of blood T cell repertoires in COVID-19. Repertoires were generated with immunoSEQ multiplex PCR, while TCRdb's copy carries only in-frame clones and drops some. This sample has 150,000 to 200,000 clones, with 88% found just once. Sequencing input: peripheral blood. Every receptor here comes from a man aged 55 to 70 with acute or convalescent COVID-19.

The chain recombines TRBV12-3 or TRBV12-4 with TRBJ2-7; D remains ambiguous. The V end lost 1 base, the J end lost 4 bases, and 5 bases lay between the germline ends. CDR3 length: 12 residues. The CDR3 reads CASSLVNYEQYF. The CDR3 coding sequence is TGTGCCAGCAGTTTAGTAAATTACGAGCAGTACTTC.

The chain recombines TRBV30 with TRBJ1-2, with D possibly TRBD1 on 6 matching bases. The CDR3 length is 13 residues. V was clipped by 1 base and J by 3 bases, with 9 bases between them. Germline V gene lookup returns CDR1 GTSNPN and CDR2 SVGIG (reference sequence). The CDR3: CAWSDRDHYGYTF. The CDR3 DNA is TGTGCCTGGAGTGACAGGGATCACTATGGCTACACCTTC. Variable domain in full (rest from reference TRBV30 and TRBJ1-2): SQTIHQWPATLVQPVGSPLSLECTVEGTSNPNLYWYRQAAGRGLQLLFYSVGIGQISSEVPQNLSASRPQDRQFILSSKKLLLSDSGFYLCAWSDRDHYGYTFGSGTRLTVV.

This clone was detected once. The chain carries TRBV27 and TRBJ1-2; D ambiguous. Germline V lookup: CDR1 MNHEY, CDR2 SMNVEV (reference sequence). The V end was cut by 2 bases, the J end by 5 bases, with 9 bases between. CDR3 length: 13 residues. The CDR3 region is CASSLGQPYGYTF. The CDR3 nucleotides are TGTGCCAGCAGTTTAGGGCAGCCGTATGGCTACACCTTC.

The V and J genes are TRBV9 and TRBJ1-2; the match to TRBD1 covers 12 bases. Germline-derived CDR1 and CDR2 are SGDLS and YYNGEE. The CDR3 totals 17 residues. The ends lost 3 bases at V and 0 bases at J; junction bases unmatched: 6. In DNA form, the CDR3 reads TGTGCCAGCAGCGGACCGGGACAGGGGGCTTCTAACTATGGCTACACCTTC. Translating it yields CASSGPGQGASNYGYTF.

The V gene is TRBV5-5, the J gene TRBJ2-1, with TRBD2 matching over 11 bases. CDR1 is SGHKS, CDR2 YYEKEE, per germline (reference sequence). The CDR3 has 17 residues. V gave up 1 base and J gave up 4 bases; unmatched junction bases: 7. The CDR3 protein is CASSLRLAGKWYNEQFF. DNA for the CDR3: TGTGCCAGCAGCTTGCGACTAGCGGGGAAGTGGTACAATGAGCAGTTCTTC. The full variable domain, completed using reference TRBV5-5 and TRBJ2-1, is DAGVTQSPTHLIKTRGQQVTLRCSPISGHKSVSWYQQVLGQGPQFIFQYYEKEERGRGNFPDRFSARQFPNYSSELNVNALLLGDSALYLCASSLRLAGKWYNEQFFGPGTRLTVL.

The chain carries TRBV4-2 and TRBJ1-5; 7 bases map to TRBD1. This CDR3 contains 14 residues. The V gene end was trimmed by 5 bases and the J gene end by 3 bases; junction bases not matched to a gene: 4. Germline V CDR1 and CDR2: LGHNA, YNFKEQ. The CDR3: CASSTGQTNQPQHF. CDR3 bases: TGTGCCAGCAGCACGGGACAGACCAATCAGCCCCAGCATTTT.

The V gene is TRBV30, the J gene TRBJ1-4; D might be TRBD1 (6 bases). Per the germline V gene, CDR1 is GTSNPN and CDR2 is SVGIG (reference sequence). There are 14 residues in the CDR3. V lost 0 bases, J lost 7 bases, and 12 bases lay in between. CDR3 bases: TGTGCCTGGAGTGTAGGCCTAGGGGGTGAAAAACTGTTTTTT. Its protein is CAWSVGLGGEKLFF.

The chain is built from TRBV19 and TRBJ2-2, with 7 bases identical to TRBD1. This CDR3 has 15 amino acids. The ends lost 10 bases at V and 3 bases at J; junction bases unmatched: 11. CDR1 and CDR2 (germline): LNHDA, SQIVND (reference sequence). This CDR3 is CATSPRDRYTGELFF. The CDR3 DNA reads TGTGCCACCTCCCCGAGGGACAGATACACCGGGGAGCTGTTTTTT.

The chain employs TRBV18 and TRBJ1-2; TRBD1 agrees at 10 bases. Germline-derived CDR1 and CDR2 are KGHSH and LQKENI. V was pared by 5 bases and J by 6 bases, with 3 bases of the junction left unmatched. CDR3 length: 13 residues. CDR3 loop: CASSRQGADGYTF. The CDR3, as DNA: TGTGCCAGCTCAAGACAGGGGGCTGATGGCTACACCTTC.

The rearrangement links TRBV3-1 (or the pseudogene TRBV3-2) to TRBJ2-7, with D possibly being TRBD2 (6 bases). This CDR3 is built from 12 residues. Germline V lookup: CDR1 LGHDT, CDR2 YNNKEL (reference sequence). Trimming took off 4 bases at V and 7 bases at J, with 11 bases between the two ends. The CDR3 is CASSPPGGEQYF. The CDR3 DNA reads as TGTGCCAGCAGCCCCCCTGGGGGGGAGCAGTACTTC.

This rearrangement joins TRBV5-1 to TRBJ2-4, with 7 positions matching TRBD1. V trimming: 0 bases; J trimming: 8 bases; junction bases outside the gene matches: 5. Looked up from germline, CDR1 is SGHRS and CDR2 is YFSETQ. The CDR3 has 14 residues. CDR3 region: CASSLGQGDHIQYF. CDR3 coding DNA: TGCGCCAGCAGCTTGGGTCAGGGGGATCACATTCAGTACTTC.

This rearrangement joins TRBV6-1 to TRBJ1-2, with TRBD1 identical over 10 bases. Germline lookup yields CDR1 MNHNS and CDR2 SASEGT. The CDR3 totals 19 residues. V trimming: 1 base; J trimming: 0 bases; junction bases outside the gene matches: 11. The CDR3 DNA follows: TGTGCCAGCAGTGAAGGTCCTTGGGACAGGGGCCGTCCTAACTATGGCTACACCTTC. It codes for CASSEGPWDRGRPNYGYTF.

The genes are TRBV27 and TRBJ2-1; 7 bases line up with TRBD1. The ends lost 6 bases at V and 3 bases at J; junction bases unmatched: 2. The CDR3 consists of 13 residues. Per germline, CDR1 MNHEY and CDR2 SMNVEV (reference sequence). CDR3 nucleotide sequence: TGTGCCAGCAGCCGACAGGGCTACAATGAGCAGTTCTTC. Amino acids: CASSRQGYNEQFF.

The chain employs TRBV9 and TRBJ1-1; 8 bases fit TRBD1. Germline-derived CDR1 and CDR2 are SGDLS and YYNGEE. The junction had 6 bases not matched to a gene; V was cut back by 4 bases and J by 4 bases. This CDR3 is built from 14 residues. The CDR3 reads CASSFTGGSTEAFF. CDR3 in DNA: TGTGCCAGCAGCTTCACAGGGGGTAGCACTGAAGCTTTCTTT.

This rearrangement joins TRBV4-1 to TRBJ1-5; tentative D call: TRBD1 (5 bases). This CDR3 spans 17 amino acids. The V and J ends lost 1 base and 4 bases respectively, with 17 bases between them. Germline V lookup: CDR1 MGHRA, CDR2 YSYEKL. The CDR3 region is CASSQGGPGRRNQPQHF. In DNA, the CDR3 is TGCGCCAGCAGCCAAGGGGGCCCCGGACGTAGGAATCAGCCCCAGCATTTT.

The genes are TRBV6-5 and TRBJ2-5, with 10 bases aligning to TRBD2. V shed 6 bases, J shed 4 bases, and the junction held 5 bases outside the gene matches. This CDR3 has 14 residues. CDR1 and CDR2 (germline): MNHEY, SVGAGI. CDR3 DNA: TGTGCCAGCAGCTCTATAGCGGGGGGAGAGACCCAGTACTTC. Residues: CASSSIAGGETQYF.

This rearrangement joins TRBV29-1 to TRBJ2-4, with a possible D match to TRBD2 (5 bases). The CDR3 loop spans 11 amino acids. The germline CDR1 and CDR2 sequences are SQVTM and ANQGSEA. V lost 3 bases to trimming and J lost 6 bases, with 6 bases between them. DNA of the CDR3: TGCAGCGTTGAGGACTCAAACATTCAGTACTTC. As protein: CSVEDSNIQYF.

In this sample, this clone turned up once. The rearrangement links TRBV2 to TRBJ2-6; TRBD2 might be the D (6 bases). The CDR3 sequence is 14 residues long. Trimming removed 8 bases from V and 3 bases from J, with 11 bases in between. Germline V gives CDR1 SNHLY, CDR2 FYNNEI. The CDR3 sequence: CASLRGGGANVLTF. In nucleotides, the CDR3 is TGTGCCAGCCTGCGGGGCGGTGGGGCCAACGTCCTGACTTTC.

The gene calls are TRBV7-9 and TRBJ1-2, with D uncertain. V was clipped by 3 bases and J by 2 bases, with 7 bases between them. Germline V gene data show CDR1 as SEHNR and CDR2 as FQNEAQ (reference sequence). This CDR3 is 13 amino acids long. For the CDR3, the DNA is TGTGCCAGCAGCTTTGGAGGAAACTATGGCTACACCTTC. Protein: CASSFGGNYGYTF.

The CDR3 reads CASSQWGTGDTGELFF. The CDR3 DNA is TGTGCCAGCAGCCAGTGGGGGACAGGGGACACCGGGGAGCTGTTTTTT. This chain connects TRBV3-1 (or the pseudogene TRBV3-2) to TRBJ2-2; TRBD1 matches at 10 bases. This CDR3 is built from 16 residues. J gave up 3 bases and V 3 bases, and 4 bases lay outside the gene matches. The V gene's germline CDR1 is LGHDT and CDR2 YNNKEL (reference sequence).

This clone was counted once. This sample includes further DNA sequences coding for the same CDR3. The chain couples TRBV12-3 or TRBV12-4 to TRBJ1-2, with TRBD1 identical over 7 bases. V lost 5 bases, J lost 3 bases, and 3 bases stayed unmatched. The CDR3 has 13 amino acids. This CDR3 is CASSPDRDYGYTF. The CDR3 DNA is TGTGCCAGCAGTCCTGACAGGGACTATGGCTACACCTTC.

The chain couples TRBV19 to TRBJ1-1; D ambiguous. Trimming took 2 bases from V and 1 from J, leaving 11 bases between them. The germline V gene encodes CDR1 LNHDA and CDR2 SQIVND (reference sequence). The CDR3 runs to 15 residues. The CDR3 DNA follows: TGTGCCAGTAGTATAAGGAGTATAAGGAACACTGAAGCTTTCTTT. Protein product: CASSIRSIRNTEAFF.

This chain uses TRBV7-2 with TRBJ1-6; TRBD1 matches 8 bases. This CDR3 region has 17 residues. From germline, CDR1 is SGHTA and CDR2 FQGNSA. With 3 bases clipped from V and 7 bases from J, the junction kept 11 bases outside the gene matches. For the CDR3, the DNA is TGTGCCAGCAGCTTGCGGACAGGGTATTCAGGCAATTCACCCCTCCACTTT. This sequence encodes CASSLRTGYSGNSPLHF.

The CDR3 is CASALRGDAEAFF. In DNA, the CDR3 is TGCGCCAGCGCTCTCAGGGGGGACGCTGAAGCTTTCTTT. The rearrangement uses TRBV5-1 and TRBJ1-1; 7 nucleotides agree with TRBD1. This CDR3 region has 13 residues. V lost 7 bases, J lost 6 bases, and 9 bases stayed unmatched. CDR1 SGHRS and CDR2 YFSETQ come from the germline V gene. Full variable domain (remainder filled in from reference TRBV5-1 and TRBJ1-1): KAGVTQTPRYLIKTRGQQVTLSCSPISGHRSVSWYQQTPGQGLQFLFEYFSETQRNKGNFPGRFSGRQFSNSRSEMNVSTLELGDSALYLCASALRGDAEAFFGQGTRLTVV.

The V and J genes are TRBV24-1 and TRBJ2-3; possibly TRBD1 for D (7 bases). Looked up from germline, CDR1 is KGHDR and CDR2 is SFDVKD. The V gene lost 4 bases and the J gene lost 5 bases, with 18 bases spanning the gap. CDR3 length: 16 amino acids. As DNA, the CDR3 is TGTGCCACCAGTGAGCCGACAGGGCCGCGGGGAGATACGCAGTATTTT. Translating gives CATSEPTGPRGDTQYF.

The genes are TRBV6-5 and TRBJ2-3; D gene unclear. The CDR3 is 14 residues long. Germline CDR1 MNHEY, CDR2 SVGAGI. The V gene lost 7 bases and the J gene lost 1 base, with 12 bases spanning the gap. The CDR3: CASKPATRTDTQYF. The DNA of the CDR3 is TGTGCCAGCAAACCGGCGACACGCACAGATACGCAGTATTTT.

This chain joins TRBV3-1 (or the pseudogene TRBV3-2) and TRBJ2-1, with D unresolved. V dropped 0 bases and J dropped 7 bases, with 4 bases sitting between them. Germline V gene data show CDR1 as LGHDT and CDR2 as YNNKEL (reference sequence). CDR3 length: 12 amino acids. DNA of the CDR3: TGTGCCAGCAGCCAAGATTTAAATGAGCAGTTCTTC. Amino acid sequence: CASSQDLNEQFF.

The chain uses TRBV28 and TRBJ2-5; 7 nucleotides match TRBD2. Per the germline V gene, CDR1 is MDHEN and CDR2 is SYDVKM. With V trimmed by 3 bases and J by 4 bases, 11 bases remained unmatched. CDR3 length equals 16 residues. CDR3 amino acids: CASSFFIPGGGETQYF. The CDR3 region has the DNA TGTGCCAGCAGTTTTTTCATCCCGGGCGGGGGAGAGACCCAGTACTTC. Variable domain in full (rest from reference TRBV28 and TRBJ2-5): DVKVTQSSRYLVKRTGEKVFLECVQDMDHENMFWYRQDPGLGLRLIYFSYDVKMKEKGDIPEGYSVSREKKERFSLILESASTNQTSMYLCASSFFIPGGGETQYFGPGTRLLVL.